Listed below are T cell receptor beta chains from one sample, sequenced in a study of cytomegalovirus exposure and HLA in healthy donors. TCRdb's table, derived via immunoSEQ multiplex PCR, lists solely in-frame clones and lacks some. The sample has 250,000 or so clones, around nine tenths seen once. The sample was PBMCs. The source of these receptors is a man between 18 and 29 years old in good health and CMV-seronegative. Each CDR3 is given with its conserved first and last residue. The D gene is left open where the match is weak. Only some rows state a clone size, as once, few, many or a class for expanded clones.

size | J | V | D | CDR3 | DNA
NA | TRBJ2-7 | TRBV4-3 | TRBD2 | CASSHAYFREGSYEQYF | TGCGCCAGCAGCCATGCCTACTTCCGGGAGGGGTCCTACGAGCAGTACTTC
once | TRBJ1-5 | TRBV30 | NA | CAWSTRQEYQPQHF | TGTGCCTGGAGTACCCGACAGGAGTATCAGCCCCAGCATTTT
NA | TRBJ1-2 | TRBV6-1 | TRBD1 | CASGMTRDRGRGYTF | TGTGCCAGCGGAATGACTCGGGACAGGGGACGTGGCTACACCTTC
NA | TRBJ2-5 | TRBV11-2 | TRBD2 | CASSMTSGGGRTQYF | TGTGCCAGCAGCATGACTAGCGGGGGCGGTCGGACCCAGTACTTC
NA | TRBJ2-1 | TRBV4-2 | TRBD2 | CASSHGPARLAEYNEQFF | TGTGCCAGCAGCCATGGGCCCGCAAGACTAGCGGAATACAATGAGCAGTTCTTC
few | TRBJ1-5 | TRBV29-1 | TRBD1 | CSAGDSGGQPQHF | TGCAGCGCTGGGGACAGCGGGGGACAGCCCCAGCATTTT
NA | TRBJ2-7 | TRBV5-1 | NA | CASSLDRSNYEQYF | TGCGCCAGCAGCTTGGACAGATCAAACTACGAGCAGTACTTC
NA | TRBJ1-2 | TRBV4-3 | TRBD1 | CASNRDRGGYGYTF | TGCGCCAGCAACCGGGACAGGGGGGGCTATGGCTACACCTTC
NA | TRBJ2-1 | TRBV29-1 | TRBD2 | CSAAAGLAGTGEQFF | TGCAGCGCCGCAGCGGGACTAGCGGGAACGGGGGAGCAGTTCTTC
few | TRBJ2-7 | TRBV9 | NA | CASSGAGHEQYF | TGTGCCAGCAGCGGAGCAGGGCACGAGCAGTACTTC
NA | TRBJ2-5 | TRBV11-2 | NA | CASSPRKPGLLVGTQYF | TGTGCCAGCAGTCCGCGAAAACCGGGACTCCTGGTCGGGACCCAGTACTTC
NA | TRBJ2-3 | TRBV11-2 | TRBD1 | CASSLDPDRVTDTQYF | TGTGCCAGCAGCTTAGATCCGGACAGGGTCACAGATACGCAGTATTTT
NA | TRBJ1-1 | TRBV29-1 | NA | CSVSEGAEAFF | TGCAGCGTTTCCGAGGGGGCTGAAGCTTTCTTT
NA | TRBJ1-2 | TRBV6-1 | NA | CACRDLISYGYTF | TGTGCCTGCCGGGATCTCATTTCCTATGGCTACACCTTC
few | TRBJ2-2 | TRBV2 | NA | CASSRQLLPGELFF | TGTGCCAGCAGTCGACAGTTACTCCCCGGGGAGCTGTTTTTT
NA | TRBJ2-4 | TRBV7-2 | NA | CASSGDSQNIQYF | TGTGCCAGCAGCGGGGACTCTCAAAACATTCAGTACTTC
few | TRBJ2-7 | TRBV5-1 | TRBD2 | CASSTAGTSGGEYEQYF | TGCGCCAGCAGCACGGCCGGGACTAGCGGCGGGGAGTACGAGCAGTACTTC
few | TRBJ1-2 | TRBV25-1 | NA | CASSADNFGYTF | TGTGCCAGCAGTGCGGACAATTTTGGCTACACCTTC
NA | TRBJ1-4 | TRBV29-1 | NA | CSVEESGVDEKLFF | TGCAGCGTTGAAGAATCCGGGGTTGATGAAAAACTGTTTTTT